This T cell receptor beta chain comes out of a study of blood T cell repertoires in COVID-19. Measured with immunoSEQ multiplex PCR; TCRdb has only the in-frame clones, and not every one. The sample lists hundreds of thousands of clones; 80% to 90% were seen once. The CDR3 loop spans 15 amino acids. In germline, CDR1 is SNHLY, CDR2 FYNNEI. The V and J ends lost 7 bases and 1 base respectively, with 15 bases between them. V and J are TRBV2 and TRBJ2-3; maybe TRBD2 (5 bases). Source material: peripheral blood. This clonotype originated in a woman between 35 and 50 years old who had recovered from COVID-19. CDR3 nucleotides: TGTGCCAGCACTATCCTAGCACAAGGCACAGATACGCAGTATTTT. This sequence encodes CASTILAQGTDTQYF.